This record looks at one T cell receptor (beta chain) sequence and its context. Its antigen remains unknown. The sample comes from a study of T cell responses to AZD1222 COVID-19 vaccine. General study points: With dominance at 160-218 and 743-854, vaccine-associated CD4 TCRs spanned spike. Donors were largely white British and mainly female; clonal diversity was possibly underestimated.

Profiled with immunoSEQ multiplex PCR; TCRdb holds only in-frame clones, not every one. The sample yields 150,000 or so clones, 70% to 90% seen once. The material was peripheral blood, obtained on day 0 of AZD1222 vaccination. The sequence came from an adult in good health.

The DNA of the CDR3 is TGTGCCACCAGTGGGACAGGGGGGCTAGAGACCCAGTACTTC. Translation gives CATSGTGGLETQYF. The chain carries TRBV24-1 and TRBJ2-5, with 10 bases that match TRBD1. V dropped 5 bases and J dropped 4; count of bases not matched to a gene: 3. Germline V gene sequence: CDR1 KGHDR, CDR2 SFDVKD. The CDR3 runs 14 residues.